The 25 T cell receptor beta chains given below trace back to one sample, sequenced in a study of CD4 T cells in relation to SARS-CoV-2 and coronaviruses. Here immunoSEQ multiplex PCR was the method, and the copy in TCRdb shows in-frame clones only, minus some. The profile covers around 56,000 clones, with more than 80% appearing a single time and under 1.5% taken by the ten largest. CD4+ T cells from unexposed donors were obtained before the COVID-19 pandemic (2011-2018). Sequencing was performed on memory CD4+ T cells from PBMCs. Every receptor here comes from a human donor in good health.

V usage is TRBV6-5 and J usage is TRBJ1-2; D is perhaps TRBD1 (6 bases). Germline CDR1 and CDR2: MNHEY and SVGAGI. This CDR3 spans 16 amino acids. V shed 2 bases and J shed 3 bases, with 16 bases lying between them. The CDR3 spells CASSYTQGLGDYGYTF. In nucleotides, the CDR3 is TGTGCCAGCAGTTACACGCAGGGGCTCGGTGACTATGGCTACACCTTC.

The V gene is TRBV28, the J gene TRBJ2-7, with 9 bases matching TRBD1. V was clipped by 5 bases and J by 2 bases; unmatched bases: 4. Germline V gene sequence: CDR1 MDHEN, CDR2 SYDVKM. This CDR3 comprises 14 residues. The CDR3: CASSIRQGAYEQYF. CDR3 bases: TGTGCCAGCAGTATAAGACAGGGGGCCTACGAGCAGTACTTC.

The rearrangement uses TRBV11-3 and TRBJ2-5; D might be TRBD1 (5 bases). The length of the CDR3 is 13 residues. Germline V gene lookup returns CDR1 SGHNT and CDR2 YENEEA. Trimming took 5 bases from V and 4 from J, leaving 11 bases between them. The CDR3 bases are TGTGCCAGCAGCAACGGACACGGAGAGACCCAGTACTTC. Encoded protein: CASSNGHGETQYF.

The sample holds one count of this clone. The chain joins TRBV14 to TRBJ1-1, with 7 positions matching TRBD1. There are 15 residues in the CDR3. Germline CDR1 reads SGHDN; CDR2 reads FVKESK. V lost 3 bases, J lost 1 base, and 5 bases stayed unmatched. CDR3 nucleotide sequence: TGTGCCAGCAGCCAGCTAACAGGGGCGAACACTGAAGCTTTCTTT. This translates into CASSQLTGANTEAFF. The complete variable domain, with remaining parts taken from reference TRBV14 and TRBJ1-1, reads EAGVTQFPSHSVIEKGQTVTLRCDPISGHDNLYWYRRVMGKEIKFLLHFVKESKQDESGMPNNRFLAERTGGTYSTLKVQPAELEDSGVYFCASSQLTGANTEAFFGQGTRLTVV.

In this sample, this clone turned up a few times. V and J are TRBV27 and TRBJ2-7; D uncertain. Germline CDR1 reads MNHEY; CDR2 reads SMNVEV (reference sequence). The CDR3 length is 14 residues. With 6 bases removed from V and 5 bases from J, the gap between germline ends came to 17 bases. In nucleotides, the CDR3 is TGTGCCAGCAGGCAGGAGATCAGGTCCCACGAGCAGTACTTC. Translated: CASRQEIRSHEQYF.

The chain employs TRBV9 and TRBJ2-3; 9 nucleotides agree with TRBD2. Trimming cost V 4 bases and J 4 bases; bases outside gene matches: 7. Germline lookup yields CDR1 SGDLS and CDR2 YYNGEE. This CDR3 spans 15 amino acids. As DNA, the CDR3 is TGTGCCAGCAGCCCGGCGGGAGGGCCGGCAGATACGCAGTATTTT. Translation: CASSPAGGPADTQYF. The entire variable domain, with the rest obtained from reference TRBV9 and TRBJ2-3, is as follows: DSGVTQTPKHLITATGQRVTLRCSPRSGDLSVYWYQQSLDQGLQFLIQYYNGEERAKGNILERFSAQQFPDLHSELNLSSLELGDSALYFCASSPAGGPADTQYFGPGTRLTVL.

The chain combines TRBV14 with TRBJ1-1; no reliable D call. Germline V gene lookup returns CDR1 SGHDN and CDR2 FVKESK. V was shortened by 4 bases and J by 2 bases, with 14 bases between the two germline ends. The CDR3 has 15 residues. In nucleotides, the CDR3 is TGTGCCAGCAGCCTCTTCCGCGGGGTAAACACTGAAGCTTTCTTT. Translated: CASSLFRGVNTEAFF.

The rearrangement uses TRBV28 and TRBJ1-2; tentatively, D is TRBD1 (5 bases). The V and J ends lost 4 bases and 7 bases respectively, with 10 bases between them. Germline V gene sequence: CDR1 MDHEN, CDR2 SYDVKM. The CDR3 consists of 12 residues. The CDR3 DNA reads TGTGCCAGCAGTTCCGCTACAGGTGGCTACACCTTC. Encoded protein: CASSSATGGYTF.

The chain uses TRBV5-1 and TRBJ2-1; D gene ambiguous. This CDR3 has 11 amino acids. Germline V gene sequence: CDR1 SGHRS, CDR2 YFSETQ. The V end was cut by 2 bases, the J end by 6 bases, with 3 bases between. CDR3 nucleotides: TGCGCCAGCAGCTTTCTCAATGAGCAGTTCTTC. Its translation: CASSFLNEQFF. The variable domain in full, with the rest retrieved from reference TRBV5-1 and TRBJ2-1, is KAGVTQTPRYLIKTRGQQVTLSCSPISGHRSVSWYQQTPGQGLQFLFEYFSETQRNKGNFPGRFSGRQFSNSRSEMNVSTLELGDSALYLCASSFLNEQFFGPGTRLTVL.

The rearrangement links TRBV5-4 to TRBJ2-4; no clear D gene. Germline-derived CDR1 and CDR2 are SGHNT and YYREEE (reference sequence). The CDR3 runs to 13 residues. V lost 3 bases and J lost 4, with 8 bases in between. CDR3 protein: CASSSQAKNIQYF. For the CDR3, the DNA is TGTGCCAGCAGCTCCCAGGCTAAAAACATTCAGTACTTC.

V usage is TRBV5-8 and J usage is TRBJ2-5; D ambiguous. With 1 base removed from V and 8 bases from J, the gap between germline ends came to 9 bases. The CDR3 consists of 12 residues. The V gene's germline CDR1 is SGHTS and CDR2 YDEGEE. CDR3 nucleotides: TGTGCCAGCAGCTTGTCCCCAAGCACCCAGTACTTC. Translation: CASSLSPSTQYF.

The rearrangement joins TRBV28 to TRBJ1-2, with D unclear. The CDR3 is 14 amino acids. V was trimmed by 8 bases and J by 4 bases, leaving 17 bases between them. The germline V gene encodes CDR1 MDHEN and CDR2 SYDVKM. CDR3 coding DNA: TGTGCCAGCCGACCGGGCCAACCCCCCTATGGCTACACCTTC. This gives the protein CASRPGQPPYGYTF.

The CDR3 DNA reads TGTGCCAGCAGCCAAGTTTGGGGGAAAGACGAGCAGTACTTC. It codes for CASSQVWGKDEQYF. V gene TRBV3-1 (or the pseudogene TRBV3-2) combines with J gene TRBJ2-7, with D tentatively TRBD1 or TRBD2 (5 bases each). The CDR3 is 14 residues long. The V gene's germline CDR1 is LGHDT and CDR2 YNNKEL (reference sequence). With 1 base removed from V and 5 bases from J, the gap between germline ends came to 12 bases.

The chain joins TRBV4-2 to TRBJ2-2; 7 nucleotides match TRBD1. Trimming cost V 0 bases and J 4 bases; bases outside gene matches: 11. The CDR3 is made up of 18 amino acids. Per germline, CDR1 LGHNA and CDR2 YNFKEQ. As DNA, the CDR3 is TGTGCCAGCAGCCAAGATTACGAGACAGGGCGAATCACCGGGGAGCTGTTTTTT. This sequence encodes CASSQDYETGRITGELFF.

The V gene is TRBV19, the J gene TRBJ1-5, with D unresolved. The CDR3 is 15 residues long. In germline, CDR1 is LNHDA, CDR2 SQIVND (reference sequence). The V gene lost 6 bases and the J gene lost 2 bases, with 14 bases spanning the gap. The CDR3: CASRHEFQGNQPQHF. The CDR3, as DNA: TGTGCCAGTAGACACGAATTTCAGGGCAATCAGCCCCAGCATTTT.

This clone came up a few times. The CDR3 sequence is CSVGKMGTSNEKLFF. CDR3 DNA: TGCAGCGTTGGTAAGATGGGGACATCAAATGAAAAACTGTTTTTT. The chain joins TRBV29-1 to TRBJ1-4, with a tentative D call TRBD1 (6 bases). Trimming took 4 bases from V and 5 from J, leaving 17 bases between them. The CDR3 consists of 15 residues. The germline gives CDR1 SQVTM, CDR2 ANQGSEA.

The rearrangement joins TRBV24-1 to TRBJ2-1; D is possibly TRBD2 (6 bases). This CDR3 has 15 amino acids. The V gene lost 5 bases and the J gene lost 0 bases, with 10 bases spanning the gap. The V gene's germline CDR1 is KGHDR and CDR2 SFDVKD. The CDR3 nucleotides are TGTGCCACCAGTGTAAGGGGAGGCTCCTACAATGAGCAGTTCTTC. Translated: CATSVRGGSYNEQFF.

This clone was recorded once. V gene TRBV5-6 combines with J gene TRBJ1-6, with D unresolved. Germline CDR1 is SGHDT and CDR2 is YYEEEE. The CDR3 has 14 amino acids. V was cut by 6 bases and J by 7 bases, with 14 bases left in between. The CDR3 region has the DNA TGTGCCAGCACTCGTCGAGGTAACAATTCACCCCTCCACTTT. Protein sequence: CASTRRGNNSPLHF.

This clone appeared a few times. The chain couples TRBV5-1 to TRBJ2-7; 8 positions agree with TRBD1. The CDR3 loop spans 14 amino acids. The germline V gene encodes CDR1 SGHRS and CDR2 YFSETQ. V trimming: 0 bases; J trimming: 2 bases; junction bases outside the gene matches: 1. The CDR3 loop is CASSLARGPYEQYF. CDR3 nucleotide sequence: TGCGCCAGCAGCTTGGCCAGGGGGCCCTACGAGCAGTACTTC.

The V call is TRBV5-4, the J call TRBJ2-2; TRBD2 agrees at 13 bases. This CDR3 region has 16 residues. Germline V gene sequence: CDR1 SGHNT, CDR2 YYREEE (reference sequence). With V trimmed by 5 bases and J by 7 bases, 8 bases remained unmatched. CDR3 nucleotide sequence: TGTGCCAGCAGTCAACTAGCGGGAGGGCCAAGCGGGGAGCTGTTTTTT. Its translation: CASSQLAGGPSGELFF.

The genes are TRBV11-3 and TRBJ2-3; 8 bases are a match to TRBD2. Germline CDR1 reads SGHNT; CDR2 reads YENEEA. The CDR3 spans 16 residues. Trimming took 4 bases from V and 1 from J; bases not matched to a gene: 7. The CDR3 DNA sequence: TGTGCCAGCAGCTCCCGTAGCGGGGTAGGCACAGATACGCAGTATTTT. This sequence encodes CASSSRSGVGTDTQYF.

This sequence joins TRBV29-1 and TRBJ1-1; 8 nucleotides match TRBD1. Losses at the gene ends were 6 bases for V and 1 base for J; bases not matched to a gene: 4. The CDR3 is made up of 13 amino acids. CDR1 is SQVTM, CDR2 ANQGSEA, per germline. The CDR3 nucleotides read TGCAGCGTCGCAGGGGGCTGGAACACTGAAGCTTTCTTT. Amino acids: CSVAGGWNTEAFF.

The gene calls are TRBV5-1 and TRBJ1-2, with D unclear. The CDR3 is 12 amino acids. Germline V lookup: CDR1 SGHRS, CDR2 YFSETQ. V lost 4 bases and J lost 8, with 12 bases in between. The CDR3 bases are TGCGCCAGCAGCCGGACGGACTCCGGCTACACCTTC. Translated: CASSRTDSGYTF.

The chain employs TRBV4-2 and TRBJ2-1; TRBD2 aligns across 14 bases. Germline V gene lookup returns CDR1 LGHNA and CDR2 YNFKEQ. The CDR3 consists of 17 residues. With 6 bases clipped from V and 2 bases from J, the junction kept 6 bases outside the gene matches. The CDR3 reads CASSRGLAGETYNEQFF. The CDR3 nucleotides are TGTGCCAGCAGTCGGGGACTAGCGGGAGAGACCTACAATGAGCAGTTCTTC.

The V and J genes are TRBV9 and TRBJ2-2; 9 nucleotides align to TRBD1. With V trimmed by 0 bases and J by 3 bases, 9 bases remained unmatched. The CDR3 covers 18 residues. Germline V lookup: CDR1 SGDLS, CDR2 YYNGEE. This chain's CDR3 is CASSVGIWTGAHTGELFF. In DNA form, the CDR3 reads TGTGCCAGCAGCGTAGGCATTTGGACAGGGGCCCACACCGGGGAGCTGTTTTTT.